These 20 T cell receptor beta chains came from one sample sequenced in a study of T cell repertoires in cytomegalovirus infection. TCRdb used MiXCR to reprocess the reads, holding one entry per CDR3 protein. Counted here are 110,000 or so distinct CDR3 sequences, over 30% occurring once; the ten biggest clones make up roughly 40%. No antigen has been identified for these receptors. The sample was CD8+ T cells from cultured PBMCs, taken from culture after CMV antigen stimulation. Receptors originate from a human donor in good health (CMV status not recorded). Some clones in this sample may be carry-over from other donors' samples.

The CDR3 nucleotides read TGTGCCAGCAGCCATAGTTCGGCGGGGAATGAGCAGTTCTTC. Protein: CASSHSSAGNEQFF. V gene TRBV7-9 combines with J gene TRBJ2-1; a possible D gene is TRBD2 (6 bases). Deletions cut 5 bases from V and 7 bases from J, with 15 bases between. Germline V gives CDR1 SEHNR, CDR2 FQNEAQ (reference sequence). The CDR3 extends over 14 amino acids.

The CDR3, as DNA: TGTGCCAGCAGCCAGACTAGCGGGGGGGCCACAGATACGCAGTATTTT. It codes for CASSQTSGGATDTQYF. This sequence joins TRBV27 and TRBJ2-3, with 14 bases aligning to TRBD2. From germline, CDR1 is MNHEY and CDR2 SMNVEV (reference sequence). With 6 bases clipped from V and 2 bases from J, the junction kept 4 bases outside the gene matches. The CDR3 covers 16 residues.

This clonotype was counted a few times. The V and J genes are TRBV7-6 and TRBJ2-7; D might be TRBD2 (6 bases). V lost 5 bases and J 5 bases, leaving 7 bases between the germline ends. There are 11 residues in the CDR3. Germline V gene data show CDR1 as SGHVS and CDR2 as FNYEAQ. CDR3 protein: CASSGGDEQYF. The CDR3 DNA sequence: TGTGCCAGCAGCGGAGGGGACGAGCAGTACTTC.

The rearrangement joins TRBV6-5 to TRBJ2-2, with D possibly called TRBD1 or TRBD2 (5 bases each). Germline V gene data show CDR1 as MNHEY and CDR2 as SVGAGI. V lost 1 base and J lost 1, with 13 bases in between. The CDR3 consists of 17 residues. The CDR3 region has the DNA TGTGCCAGCAGTTACTTTTACCAGGGAGAGAACACCGGGGAGCTGTTTTTT. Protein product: CASSYFYQGENTGELFF.

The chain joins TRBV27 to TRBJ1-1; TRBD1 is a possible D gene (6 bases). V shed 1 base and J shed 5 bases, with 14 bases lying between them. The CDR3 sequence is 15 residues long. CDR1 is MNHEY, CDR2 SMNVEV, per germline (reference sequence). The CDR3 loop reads CASSLFAGGGTEAFF. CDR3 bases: TGTGCCAGCAGTTTATTTGCGGGGGGCGGAACTGAAGCTTTCTTT.

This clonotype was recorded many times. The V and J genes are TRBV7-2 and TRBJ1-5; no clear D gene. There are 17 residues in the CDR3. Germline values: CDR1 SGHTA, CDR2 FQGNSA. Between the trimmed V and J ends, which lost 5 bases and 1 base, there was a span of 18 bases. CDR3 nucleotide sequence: TGTGCCAGCAGCCCCCTCGGAACAGAAAGGAGCAATCAGCCCCAGCATTTT. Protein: CASSPLGTERSNQPQHF.

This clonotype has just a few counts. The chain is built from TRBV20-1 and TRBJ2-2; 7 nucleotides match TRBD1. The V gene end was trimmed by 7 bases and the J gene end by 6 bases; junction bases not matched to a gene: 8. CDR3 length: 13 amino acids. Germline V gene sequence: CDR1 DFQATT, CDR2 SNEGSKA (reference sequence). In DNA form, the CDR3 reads TGCAGTGTCCCGACAGGGACGGCCGGGGAGCTGTTTTTT. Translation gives CSVPTGTAGELFF.

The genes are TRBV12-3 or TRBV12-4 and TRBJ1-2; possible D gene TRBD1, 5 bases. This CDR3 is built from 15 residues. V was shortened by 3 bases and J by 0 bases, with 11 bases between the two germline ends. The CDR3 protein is CASSFGTVANYGYTF. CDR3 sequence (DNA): TGTGCCAGCAGTTTCGGGACCGTAGCTAACTATGGCTACACCTTC.

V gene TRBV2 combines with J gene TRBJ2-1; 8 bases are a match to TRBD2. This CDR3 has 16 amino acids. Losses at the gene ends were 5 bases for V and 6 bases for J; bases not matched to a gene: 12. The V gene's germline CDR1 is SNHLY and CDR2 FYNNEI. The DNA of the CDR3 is TGTGCCAGCAGTCGAACCCGGGAGGGGAAGATCAATGAGCAGTTCTTC. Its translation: CASSRTREGKINEQFF. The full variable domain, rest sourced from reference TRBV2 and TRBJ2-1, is EPEVTQTPSHQVTQMGQEVILRCVPISNHLYFYWYRQILGQKVEFLVSFYNNEISEKSEIFDDQFSVERPDGSNFTLKIRSTKLEDSAMYFCASSRTREGKINEQFFGPGTRLTVL.

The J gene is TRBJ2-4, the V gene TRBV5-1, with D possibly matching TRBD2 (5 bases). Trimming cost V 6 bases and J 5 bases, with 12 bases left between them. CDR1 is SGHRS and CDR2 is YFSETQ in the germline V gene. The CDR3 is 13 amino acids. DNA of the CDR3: TGCGCCAGCATGGCTGTGAGGGAAAACATTCAGTACTTC. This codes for CASMAVRENIQYF.

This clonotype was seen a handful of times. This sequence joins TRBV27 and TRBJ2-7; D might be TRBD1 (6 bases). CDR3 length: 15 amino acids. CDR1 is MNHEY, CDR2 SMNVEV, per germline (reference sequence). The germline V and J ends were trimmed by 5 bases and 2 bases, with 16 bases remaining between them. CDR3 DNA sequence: TGTGCCAGCAGTCTTAGGGGGTTCCCCACCTACGAGCAGTACTTC. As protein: CASSLRGFPTYEQYF.

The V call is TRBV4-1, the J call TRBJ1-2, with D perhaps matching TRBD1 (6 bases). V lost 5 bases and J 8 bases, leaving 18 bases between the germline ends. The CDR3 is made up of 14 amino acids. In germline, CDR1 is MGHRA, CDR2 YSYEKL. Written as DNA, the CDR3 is TGCGCCAGCAGCTATCCGCCCCGAGGGGGAGGCTACACCTTC. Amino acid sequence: CASSYPPRGGGYTF.

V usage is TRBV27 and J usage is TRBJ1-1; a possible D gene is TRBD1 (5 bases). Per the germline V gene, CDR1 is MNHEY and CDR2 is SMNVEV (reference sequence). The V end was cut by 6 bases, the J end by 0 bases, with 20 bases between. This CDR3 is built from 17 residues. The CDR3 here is CASRNSPVGVVNTEAFF. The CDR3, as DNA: TGTGCCAGCAGGAATTCACCGGTGGGGGTCGTGAACACTGAAGCTTTCTTT.

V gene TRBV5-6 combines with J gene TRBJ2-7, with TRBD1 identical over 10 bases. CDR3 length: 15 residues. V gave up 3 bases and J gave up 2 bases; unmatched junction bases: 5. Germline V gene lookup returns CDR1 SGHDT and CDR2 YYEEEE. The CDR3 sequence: CASSWGTGVPYEQYF. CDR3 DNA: TGTGCCAGCAGCTGGGGGACAGGGGTACCCTACGAGCAGTACTTC.

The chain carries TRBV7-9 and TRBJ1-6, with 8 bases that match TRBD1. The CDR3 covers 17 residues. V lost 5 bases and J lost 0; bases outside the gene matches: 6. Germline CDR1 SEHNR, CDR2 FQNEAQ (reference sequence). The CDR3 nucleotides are TGTGCCAGCAGCCTCTTGGACAGGGTCTCCTATAATTCACCCCTCCACTTT. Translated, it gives CASSLLDRVSYNSPLHF.

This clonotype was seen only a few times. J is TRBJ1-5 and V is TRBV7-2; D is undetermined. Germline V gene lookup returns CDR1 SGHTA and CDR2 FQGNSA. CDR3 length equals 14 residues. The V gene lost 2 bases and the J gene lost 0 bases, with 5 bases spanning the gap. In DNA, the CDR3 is TGTGCCAGCAGCTTACACGGTAGCAATCAGCCCCAGCATTTT. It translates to CASSLHGSNQPQHF.

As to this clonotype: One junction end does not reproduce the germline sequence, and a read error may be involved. The chain's CDR3 is CASTQGPSSGGITYEQYF. The CDR3 DNA follows: TGCGCCAGCACCCAAGGTCCATCATCCGGGGGGATCACCTACGAGCAGTACTTC. The chain couples TRBV4-1 to TRBJ2-7; the match to TRBD2 covers 7 bases. The CDR3 is made up of 18 amino acids. The V gene's germline CDR1 is MGHRA and CDR2 YSYEKL.

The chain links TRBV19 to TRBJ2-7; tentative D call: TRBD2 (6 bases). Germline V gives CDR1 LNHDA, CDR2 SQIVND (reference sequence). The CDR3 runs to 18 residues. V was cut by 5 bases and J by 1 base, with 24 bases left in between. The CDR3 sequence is CASSPFGRQSGRSYEQYF. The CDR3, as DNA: TGTGCCAGTAGTCCCTTCGGACGCCAGTCGGGGAGGTCCTACGAGCAGTACTTC.

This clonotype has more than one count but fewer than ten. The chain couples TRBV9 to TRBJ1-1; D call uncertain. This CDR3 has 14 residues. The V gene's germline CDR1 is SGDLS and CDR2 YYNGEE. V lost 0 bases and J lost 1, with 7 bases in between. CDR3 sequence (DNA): TGTGCCAGCAGCGTAGGTTATGGGAACACTGAAGCTTTCTTT. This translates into CASSVGYGNTEAFF.

CDR3 sequence: CASSFTSHYEQYF. The CDR3 DNA follows: TGTGCCAGCAGCTTTACTAGCCACTACGAGCAGTACTTC. The chain recombines TRBV7-9 with TRBJ2-7; a possible D gene is TRBD2 (6 bases). Germline V gene sequence: CDR1 SEHNR, CDR2 FQNEAQ (reference sequence). The CDR3 runs 13 residues. V was cut by 3 bases and J by 3 bases, with 9 bases left in between.